A selection of T cell receptor beta chains follows, all from one sample in a study of early T cells in non-severe SARS-CoV-2 infection. In TCRdb, the 5' RACE reads were re-called with MiXCR into one record per CDR3 protein. Seen here are about 81,000 distinct CDR3 sequences, 14% observed once, and the top ten hold roughly 9.8%. The sequenced sample was whole blood. The receptors were gathered from an adult who was a healthcare worker with PCR-confirmed SARS-CoV-2 infection or an uninfected control (not recorded which). Each CDR3 is given with its conserved first and last residue. Each record gives: clone size, J gene, D gene, V gene, CDR3 DNA, CDR3 protein. The D gene is left open where the match is weak. Some rows mark clone size as missing; the rest say once, few, many or name a class of expanded clone.

size: few; J: TRBJ2-5; D: TRBD1; V: TRBV29-1; DNA: TGCAGCGTCGACAGGGAAGAGACCCAGTACTTC; CDR3: CSVDREETQYF
size: few; J: TRBJ2-4; D: -; V: TRBV6-6; DNA: TGTGCCAGCAGGAGCCTGGTCCTTACCACCAAAAACATTCAGTACTTC; CDR3: CASRSLVLTTKNIQYF
size: -; J: TRBJ1-5; D: TRBD1; V: TRBV5-1; DNA: TGCGCCAGCAGCTTGTCCCCGACAGGGGGCAATCAGCCCCAGCATTTT; CDR3: CASSLSPTGGNQPQHF
size: few; J: TRBJ1-2; D: -; V: TRBV29-1; DNA: TGCAGCGGGGGATCTGGGGGCCAGGGCTATGGCTACACCTTC; CDR3: CSGGSGGQGYGYTF
size: -; J: TRBJ1-2; D: -; V: TRBV25-1; DNA: TGTGCCAGTGGCCCGAGGTTTCCTGGCTATGGCTACACCTTC; CDR3: CASGPRFPGYGYTF
size: few; J: TRBJ2-6; D: -; V: TRBV13; DNA: TGTGCCGCCAGGAGCTCTGGGGCCAACGTCCTGACTTTC; CDR3: CAARSSGANVLTF
size: -; J: TRBJ2-4; D: -; V: TRBV6-6; DNA: TGTGCCAGCAGGGACACAGCCAAAAACATTCAGTACTTC; CDR3: CASRDTAKNIQYF
size: -; J: TRBJ2-5; D: TRBD2; V: TRBV10-3; DNA: TGTGCCATCAGTCCCGGGACTAGCCTGGAGACCCAGTACTTC; CDR3: CAISPGTSLETQYF
size: -; J: TRBJ2-3; D: -; V: TRBV20-1; DNA: TGCAGTGCTAGAGGAGGGGACGCTCACACAGATACGCAGTATTTT; CDR3: CSARGGDAHTDTQYF
size: few; J: TRBJ2-4; D: -; V: TRBV29-1; DNA: TGCAGCGTTGGGCAGGGAGGAAACATTCAGTACTTC; CDR3: CSVGQGGNIQYF
size: few; J: TRBJ1-1; D: TRBD1; V: TRBV5-1; DNA: TGCGCCAGCAGCTTGAGGGGGACAGTGAACACTGAAGCTTTCTTT; CDR3: CASSLRGTVNTEAFF
size: few; J: TRBJ2-5; D: -; V: TRBV7-6; DNA: TGTGCCAGCAGCCAGCTCGTAGGGCGAGACCAAGAGACCCAGTACTTC; CDR3: CASSQLVGRDQETQYF
size: -; J: TRBJ1-2; D: TRBD1; V: TRBV4-3; DNA: TGCGCCAGCAGCCAAGAGCGTTCGGGAGGGCAGGGGGCCTTTTATGGCTACACCTTC; CDR3: CASSQERSGGQGAFYGYTF
size: many; J: TRBJ2-2; D: -; V: TRBV7-9; DNA: TGTGCCAGCAGCCCGGGCCCCGGGGAGCTGTTTTTT; CDR3: CASSPGPGELFF
size: -; J: TRBJ2-7; D: -; V: TRBV5-1; DNA: TGCGCCAGCAGCTTGGGCCATGTCTCCTCCTACGAGCAGTACTTC; CDR3: CASSLGHVSSYEQYF
size: -; J: TRBJ2-5; D: -; V: TRBV6-6; DNA: TGTGCCAGCAGTTACTCCCTGGAACAAGAGACCCAGTACTTC; CDR3: CASSYSLEQETQYF
size: -; J: TRBJ1-2; D: -; V: TRBV6-2/TRBV6-3; DNA: TGTGCCATCTCACAGGGAGTCTATGGCTACACCTTC; CDR3: CAISQGVYGYTF
size: many; J: TRBJ2-2; D: -; V: TRBV20-1; DNA: TGCAGTGCTAGAGATCTTCTAGCAGACACCGGGGAGCTGTTTTTT; CDR3: CSARDLLADTGELFF
size: -; J: TRBJ1-1; D: TRBD1; V: TRBV25-1; DNA: TGTGCCAGCAGTGAATATAGTAGGGCAGGGGGGAACACTGAAGCTTTCTTT; CDR3: CASSEYSRAGGNTEAFF
size: -; J: TRBJ2-5; D: -; V: TRBV20-1; DNA: TGCAGTGCTAGAGATCCTCCCGGGAGCCCTGAGACCCAGTACTTC; CDR3: CSARDPPGSPETQYF
size: -; J: TRBJ1-1; D: -; V: TRBV29-1; DNA: TGCAGCGTTGCCCGGGACACTGAAGCTTTCTTT; CDR3: CSVARDTEAFF
size: -; J: TRBJ2-7; D: -; V: TRBV5-1; DNA: TGCGCCAGCAGCTTGTTCCCTGGACTCTACGAGCAGTACTTC; CDR3: CASSLFPGLYEQYF
size: few; J: TRBJ1-6; D: -; V: TRBV7-3; DNA: TGTGCCAGCAGCCTACGTAATTCACCCCTCCACTTT; CDR3: CASSLRNSPLHF
size: -; J: TRBJ1-1; D: TRBD1; V: TRBV4-1; DNA: TGCGCCAGCAGCCAGGCAGGGGGCTTGGGCACTGAAGCTTTCTTT; CDR3: CASSQAGGLGTEAFF
size: few; J: TRBJ2-7; D: -; V: TRBV25-1; DNA: TGTGCCAGCCGCGGGGACCCCTACGAGCAGTACTTC; CDR3: CASRGDPYEQYF
size: -; J: TRBJ2-5; D: -; V: TRBV6-2/TRBV6-3; DNA: TGTGCCAGCAGCTGGGGGCAAGAGACCCAGTACTTC; CDR3: CASSWGQETQYF
size: few; J: TRBJ1-2; D: TRBD1; V: TRBV20-1; DNA: TGCAGTGCGGGCAAGGGACAGCGGGGAGATGGCTACACCTTC; CDR3: CSAGKGQRGDGYTF
size: few; J: TRBJ2-5; D: -; V: TRBV7-9; DNA: TGTGCCAGCAGCCCGATAGACGGAGGAGAGACCCAGTACTTC; CDR3: CASSPIDGGETQYF